These T cell receptor beta chains were read from a single sample in a study of blood T cell repertoires in COVID-19. Produced via immunoSEQ multiplex PCR; TCRdb's table is partial and in-frame only. The sample yields roughly 26,000 clones, roughly 70% seen once. The sequencing input was peripheral blood. These receptors were collected from a man between 60 and 75 years old with active or convalescent COVID-19. CDR3s include the opening cysteine and the closing phenylalanine or tryptophan. Each record gives: V gene, J gene, clone size, D gene, CDR3 protein, CDR3 DNA. The D gene is left open where the match is weak. Expanded clones are given a class, and other clones once, few, many or no size at all.

TRBV29-1	TRBJ2-7	few	.	CSVANLPGERVTSYEQYF	TGCAGCGTTGCAAACCTCCCCGGGGAGCGGGTGACCTCCTACGAGCAGTACTTC
TRBV11-2	TRBJ1-5	.	.	CASSLYSNQPQHF	TGTGCCAGCAGCTTATATAGCAATCAGCCCCAGCATTTT
TRBV7-3	TRBJ2-1	.	TRBD1	CASSLAQGGYNEQFF	TGTGCCAGCAGCTTAGCACAGGGGGGATACAATGAGCAGTTCTTC
TRBV30	TRBJ1-5	.	.	CAWRGDSSNQPQHF	TGTGCCTGGAGAGGAGACAGTAGCAATCAGCCCCAGCATTTT
TRBV5-6	TRBJ2-7	.	TRBD1	CASSLLNRDSAYEQYF	TGTGCCAGCAGCCTCTTAAACCGGGACAGCGCTTACGAGCAGTACTTC
TRBV14	TRBJ1-1	medium-sized	.	CASSRNRDTRWAFF	TGTGCCAGCAGCCGGAATCGGGACACCCGTTGGGCTTTCTTT
TRBV27	TRBJ1-4	few	.	CASSPRGILYEKLFF	TGTGCCAGCAGCCCTAGGGGGATATTGTATGAAAAACTGTTTTTT
TRBV5-6	TRBJ2-3	.	.	CASSREGLSTDTQYF	TGTGCCAGCAGCCGGGAAGGGCTTAGCACAGATACGCAGTATTTT
TRBV18	TRBJ2-3	.	.	CASSPVSDTQYF	TGTGCCAGCTCACCAGTATCAGATACGCAGTATTTT
TRBV29-1	TRBJ1-2	.	TRBD1	CSVTGGIDYGYTF	TGCAGCGTGACAGGGGGCATCGACTATGGCTACACCTTC
TRBV5-4	TRBJ2-7	.	TRBD1	CASRGGTGGIYEQYF	TGTGCCAGCAGGGGAGGGACAGGGGGCATTTACGAGCAGTACTTC
TRBV6-5	TRBJ1-2	.	TRBD1	CASRPGTGQSYGYTF	TGTGCCAGCAGACCCGGGACAGGTCAAAGCTATGGCTACACCTTC
TRBV15	TRBJ1-2	.	.	CATSRDTGGYGYTF	TGTGCCACCAGCAGAGATACGGGGGGGTACGGCTACACCTTC
TRBV7-9	TRBJ2-1	.	TRBD2	CASSLVGSGGFEQFF	TGTGCCAGCAGCTTAGTTGGTAGCGGGGGGTTTGAGCAGTTCTTC
TRBV10-3	TRBJ2-1	medium-sized	.	CAISDGARDEQFF	TGTGCCATCAGTGATGGGGCCAGGGATGAGCAGTTCTTC
TRBV19	TRBJ2-5	.	TRBD1	CASNPGQAETQYF	TGTGCCAGTAACCCCGGACAGGCGGAGACCCAGTACTTC
TRBV5-1	TRBJ2-4	.	.	CASGPGFGKNIQYF	TGCGCCAGCGGGCCAGGGTTCGGCAAAAACATTCAGTACTTC
TRBV4-1	TRBJ2-2	once	.	CASRQSPYRSNTGELFF	TGCGCCAGCAGACAAAGTCCGTACAGATCGAACACCGGGGAGCTGTTTTTT
TRBV5-1	TRBJ1-1	few	.	CASSNTGSPEAFF	TGCGCCAGCAGCAACACGGGGTCTCCTGAAGCTTTCTTT
TRBV4-1	TRBJ1-2	.	TRBD1	CASSLSGTGGDGNYGYTF	TGCGCCAGCAGCCTCTCCGGGACAGGGGGCGATGGGAACTATGGCTACACCTTC
TRBV9	TRBJ2-3	.	TRBD2	CASSLRGGRNADTQYF	TGTGCCAGCAGCCTACGGGGGGGCCGGAATGCAGATACGCAGTATTTT
TRBV5-1	TRBJ1-6	.	.	CASSPQGQGSSPLHF	TGCGCCAGCAGCCCCCAGGGGCAGGGTAGCTCACCCCTCCACTTT
TRBV2	TRBJ1-4	.	.	CASRFTTTNEKLFF	TGTGCCAGCAGGTTCACAACAACTAATGAAAAACTGTTTTTT
TRBV7-8	TRBJ2-1	.	.	CASSLKGVPYNEQFF	TGTGCCAGCAGCTTAAAAGGGGTCCCCTACAATGAGCAGTTCTTC
TRBV19	TRBJ1-6	few	TRBD1	CASNLPPGQGGSRASALHF	TGTGCCAGTAACCTGCCTCCGGGACAGGGAGGTTCCCGGGCCTCGGCCCTCCACTTT
TRBV29-1	TRBJ2-7	few	.	CSVAYYLPQYF	TGCAGCGTTGCCTACTATTTACCTCAGTACTTC
TRBV3-1/TRBV3-2	TRBJ2-5	.	TRBD2	CASSHASGYQETQYF	TGTGCCAGCAGCCATGCTAGCGGGTACCAAGAGACCCAGTACTTC
TRBV5-4	TRBJ1-4	once	TRBD1	CASTYFGQGDEKLFF	TGTGCCAGCACCTACTTCGGACAGGGGGATGAAAAACTGTTTTTT
TRBV2	TRBJ2-2	.	TRBD2	CASSELAANTGELFF	TGTGCCAGCAGTGAACTAGCGGCGAACACCGGGGAGCTGTTTTTT
TRBV6-2/TRBV6-3	TRBJ1-1	.	TRBD1	CASSYSGTGMGTEAFF	TGTGCCAGCAGTTACTCCGGGACAGGGATGGGCACTGAAGCTTTCTTT
TRBV13	TRBJ1-2	few	TRBD1	CASSRTGRYGYTF	TGTGCCAGCAGCCGGACAGGGAGGTATGGCTACACCTTC
TRBV24-1	TRBJ2-7	once	TRBD1	CATSRDSLDEQYF	TGTGCCACCAGCCGGGACAGTTTGGACGAGCAGTACTTC
TRBV24-1	TRBJ1-2	few	.	CATSDRNYGYTF	TGTGCCACCAGTGATCGTAACTATGGCTACACCTTC
TRBV19	TRBJ1-5	.	.	CASSSGISGVQPQHF	TGTGCCAGTAGTAGCGGAATTTCGGGGGTTCAGCCCCAGCATTTT
TRBV27	TRBJ2-1	few	.	CASTLQPGTPRQFF	TGTGCCAGCACATTACAACCTGGGACTCCCCGGCAGTTCTTC
TRBV6-1	TRBJ1-6	large	.	CASSEGTDNSPLHF	TGTGCCAGCAGTGAAGGGACAGATAATTCACCCCTCCACTTT
TRBV6-5	TRBJ2-5	.	TRBD2	CAWARGGLETQYF	TGTGCCTGGGCGCGGGGGGGCTTAGAGACCCAGTACTTC
TRBV10-3	TRBJ1-2	.	TRBD1	CAISESNRGPYGYTF	TGTGCCATCAGTGAGTCAAACAGGGGGCCCTATGGCTACACCTTC
TRBV6-5	TRBJ1-2	.	TRBD1	CASSYSGQGTGGYTF	TGTGCCAGCAGTTACTCGGGACAGGGAACAGGTGGCTACACCTTC
TRBV4-1	TRBJ1-2	.	.	CASSQTPGPYYGYTF	TGCGCCAGCAGCCAAACGCCAGGTCCGTACTATGGCTACACCTTC
TRBV2	TRBJ2-5	.	TRBD2	CASSEVGRGKETQYF	TGTGCCAGCAGTGAAGTGGGGCGGGGGAAGGAGACCCAGTACTTC
TRBV30	TRBJ2-7	.	TRBD2	CAWSATPGTTKDYEQYF	TGTGCCTGGAGTGCCACCCCGGGGACTACTAAAGACTACGAGCAGTACTTC
TRBV30	TRBJ2-7	once	TRBD1	CAWSVPWTGTNYEQYF	TGTGCCTGGAGTGTACCCTGGACAGGTACTAACTACGAGCAGTACTTC
TRBV7-2	TRBJ2-3	.	.	CASSFGQNTDTQYF	TGTGCCAGCAGCTTCGGACAGAACACAGATACGCAGTATTTT
TRBV18	TRBJ2-3	.	TRBD2	CASSPPLVAGVTQYF	TGTGCCAGCTCACCACCGTTGGTAGCGGGAGTGACGCAGTATTTT
TRBV5-1	TRBJ1-1	.	TRBD1	CASSLETGRTMNTEAFF	TGCGCCAGCAGCTTGGAGACAGGGCGAACTATGAACACTGAAGCTTTCTTT
TRBV7-9	TRBJ1-2	.	TRBD1	CASSIGQGARGYTF	TGTGCCAGCAGCATAGGACAGGGGGCTCGGGGCTACACCTTC
TRBV18	TRBJ1-2	.	.	CASSLRRTDDGYTF	TGTGCCAGCTCACTCAGGAGGACAGACGATGGCTACACCTTC
TRBV27	TRBJ1-1	few	.	CASRSDKSGMNTEAFF	TGTGCCAGCAGAAGCGACAAGTCCGGGATGAACACTGAAGCTTTCTTT
TRBV30	TRBJ1-2	few	.	CAWENRRNYGYTF	TGTGCCTGGGAAAACAGGAGAAACTATGGCTACACCTTC
TRBV11-2	TRBJ1-6	.	TRBD1	CASSFAGGSYNSPLHF	TGTGCCAGCAGCTTCGCAGGGGGCTCCTATAATTCACCCCTCCACTTT
TRBV6-5	TRBJ2-1	medium-sized	TRBD2	CASRLLAGGYNEQFF	TGTGCCAGCAGGCTACTAGCGGGGGGATACAATGAGCAGTTCTTC
TRBV19	TRBJ1-5	.	.	CASSIIKLLSNQPQHF	TGTGCCAGTAGTATTATAAAGTTACTTAGCAATCAGCCCCAGCATTTT
TRBV19	TRBJ2-5	.	TRBD2	CASRTGRGGAETQYF	TGTGCCAGTAGGACCGGCCGCGGGGGTGCAGAGACCCAGTACTTC
TRBV19	TRBJ2-3	once	.	CASSPRRGSTDTQYF	TGTGCCAGTAGCCCCCGGAGGGGCAGCACAGATACGCAGTATTTT